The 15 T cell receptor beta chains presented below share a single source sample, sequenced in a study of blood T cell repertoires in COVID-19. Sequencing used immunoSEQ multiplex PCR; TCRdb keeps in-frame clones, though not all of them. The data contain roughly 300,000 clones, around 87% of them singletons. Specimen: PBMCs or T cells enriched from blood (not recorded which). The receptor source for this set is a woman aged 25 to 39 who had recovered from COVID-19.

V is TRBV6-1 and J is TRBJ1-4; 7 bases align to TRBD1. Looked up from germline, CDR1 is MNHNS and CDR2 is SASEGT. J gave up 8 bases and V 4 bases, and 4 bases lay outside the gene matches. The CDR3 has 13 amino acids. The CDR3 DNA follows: TGTGCCAGCAGTGTCCAGGGGGACGAAAAACTGTTTTTT. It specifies CASSVQGDEKLFF.

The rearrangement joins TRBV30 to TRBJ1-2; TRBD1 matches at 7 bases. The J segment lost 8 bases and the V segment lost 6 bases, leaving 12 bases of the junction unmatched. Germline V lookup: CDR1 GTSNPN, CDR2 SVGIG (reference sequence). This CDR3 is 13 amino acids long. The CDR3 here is CACRSTGNLGYTF. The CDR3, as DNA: TGTGCCTGCCGTTCGACAGGGAATTTGGGCTACACCTTC.

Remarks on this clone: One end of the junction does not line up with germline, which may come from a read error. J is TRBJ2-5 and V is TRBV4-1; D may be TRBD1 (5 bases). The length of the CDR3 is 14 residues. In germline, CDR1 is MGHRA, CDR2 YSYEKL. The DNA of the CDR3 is TGCGCCAGCAGCCAAGGCCCAGGGCAAGGGACCCAGTACTTC. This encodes CASSQGPGQGTQYF.

The CDR3 here is CASSLRDRADTEAFF. The CDR3 DNA reads TGTGCCAGCAGTTTAAGGGACAGGGCGGACACTGAAGCTTTCTTT. This rearrangement joins TRBV28 to TRBJ1-1; 9 positions agree with TRBD1. The CDR3 covers 15 residues. The germline V gene has CDR1 MDHEN and CDR2 SYDVKM. The J segment lost 3 bases and the V segment lost 2 bases, leaving 4 bases of the junction unmatched.

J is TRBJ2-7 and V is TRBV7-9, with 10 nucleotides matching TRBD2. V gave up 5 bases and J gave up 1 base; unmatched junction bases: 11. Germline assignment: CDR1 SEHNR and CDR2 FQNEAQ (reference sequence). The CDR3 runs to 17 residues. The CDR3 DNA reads TGTGCCAGCAGCGGAATAAAGCTAGCGGGGGAATCCTACGAGCAGTACTTC. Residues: CASSGIKLAGESYEQYF. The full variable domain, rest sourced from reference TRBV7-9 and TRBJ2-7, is DTGVSQNPRHKITKRGQNVTFRCDPISEHNRLYWYRQTLGQGPEFLTYFQNEAQLEKSRLLSDRFSAERPKGSFSTLEIQRTEQGDSAMYLCASSGIKLAGESYEQYFGPGTRLTVT.

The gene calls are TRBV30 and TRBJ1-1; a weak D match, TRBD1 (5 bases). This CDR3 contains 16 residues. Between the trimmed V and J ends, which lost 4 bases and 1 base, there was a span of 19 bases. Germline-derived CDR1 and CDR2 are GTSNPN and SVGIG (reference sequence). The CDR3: CAWTKRTLNWNTEAFF. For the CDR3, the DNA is TGTGCCTGGACGAAGAGGACACTGAATTGGAACACTGAAGCTTTCTTT. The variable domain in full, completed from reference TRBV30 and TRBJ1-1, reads SQTIHQWPATLVQPVGSPLSLECTVEGTSNPNLYWYRQAAGRGLQLLFYSVGIGQISSEVPQNLSASRPQDRQFILSSKKLLLSDSGFYLCAWTKRTLNWNTEAFFGQGTRLTVV.

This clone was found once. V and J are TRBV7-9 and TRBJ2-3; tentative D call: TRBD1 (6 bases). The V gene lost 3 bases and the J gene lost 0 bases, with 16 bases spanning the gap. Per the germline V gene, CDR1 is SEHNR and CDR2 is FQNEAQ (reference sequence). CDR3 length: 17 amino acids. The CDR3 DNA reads TGTGCCAGCAGCTTGACCGGACAGCTGCTGAGCACAGATACGCAGTATTTT. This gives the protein CASSLTGQLLSTDTQYF.

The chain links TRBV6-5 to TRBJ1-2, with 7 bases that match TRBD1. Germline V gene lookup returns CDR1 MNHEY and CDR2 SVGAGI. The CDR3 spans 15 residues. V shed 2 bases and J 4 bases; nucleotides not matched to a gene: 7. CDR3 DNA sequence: TGTGCCAGCAGTTACCAGGGACAGTGGCCCTATGGCTACACCTTC. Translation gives CASSYQGQWPYGYTF.

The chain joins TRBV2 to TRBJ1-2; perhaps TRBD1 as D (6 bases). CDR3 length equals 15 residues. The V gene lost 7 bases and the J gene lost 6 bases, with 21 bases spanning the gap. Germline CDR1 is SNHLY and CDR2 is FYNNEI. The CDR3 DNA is TGTGCCAGCAACCCCACACTAATACAGGGACATGGCTACACCTTC. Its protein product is CASNPTLIQGHGYTF.

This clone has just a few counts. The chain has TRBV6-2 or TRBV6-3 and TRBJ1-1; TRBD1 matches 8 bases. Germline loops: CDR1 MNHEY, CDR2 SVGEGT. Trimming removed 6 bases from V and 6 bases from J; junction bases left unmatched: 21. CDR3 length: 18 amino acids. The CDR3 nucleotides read TGTGCCAGCAGACCTATCCGAGTACAGGGGGGGTCGCGGCCTGAAGCTTTCTTT. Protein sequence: CASRPIRVQGGSRPEAFF.

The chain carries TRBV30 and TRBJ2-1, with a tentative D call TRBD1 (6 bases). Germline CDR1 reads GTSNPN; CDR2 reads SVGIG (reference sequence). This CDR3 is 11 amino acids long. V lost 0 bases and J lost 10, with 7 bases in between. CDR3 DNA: TGTGCCTGGAGTGTAGGGGGAGAGCAGTTCTTC. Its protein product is CAWSVGGEQFF.

CDR3 in amino acids: CASSQDRVDIQYF. The CDR3 region has the DNA TGTGCCAGCAGCCAAGATAGAGTGGACATTCAGTACTTC. The chain couples TRBV3-1 (or the pseudogene TRBV3-2) to TRBJ2-4; no clear D gene. The V gene's germline CDR1 is LGHDT and CDR2 YNNKEL (reference sequence). V was clipped by 0 bases and J by 8 bases, with 8 bases between them. The CDR3 has 13 amino acids.

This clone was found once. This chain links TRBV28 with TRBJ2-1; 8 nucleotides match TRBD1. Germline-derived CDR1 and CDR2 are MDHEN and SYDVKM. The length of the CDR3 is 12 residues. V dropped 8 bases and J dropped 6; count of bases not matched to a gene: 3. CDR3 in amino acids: CASGTGGNEQFF. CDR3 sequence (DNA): TGTGCCAGCGGTACAGGGGGCAATGAGCAGTTCTTC.

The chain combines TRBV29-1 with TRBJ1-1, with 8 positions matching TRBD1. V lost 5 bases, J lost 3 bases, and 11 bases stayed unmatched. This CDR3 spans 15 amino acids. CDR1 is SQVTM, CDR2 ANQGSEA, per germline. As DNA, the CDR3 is TGCAGCGTTCGACGGCAGGGGGCTGGGGACACTGAAGCTTTCTTT. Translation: CSVRRQGAGDTEAFF.

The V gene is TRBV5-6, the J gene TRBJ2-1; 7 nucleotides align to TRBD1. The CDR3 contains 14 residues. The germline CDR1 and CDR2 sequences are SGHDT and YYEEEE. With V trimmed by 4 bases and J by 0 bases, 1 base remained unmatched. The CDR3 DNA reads TGTGCCAGCAGCCGGGACAGCTCCTACAATGAGCAGTTCTTC. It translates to CASSRDSSYNEQFF. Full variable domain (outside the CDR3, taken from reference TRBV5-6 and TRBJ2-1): DAGVTQSPTHLIKTRGQQVTLRCSPKSGHDTVSWYQQALGQGPQFIFQYYEEEERQRGNFPDRFSGHQFPNYSSELNVNALLLGDSALYLCASSRDSSYNEQFFGPGTRLTVL.